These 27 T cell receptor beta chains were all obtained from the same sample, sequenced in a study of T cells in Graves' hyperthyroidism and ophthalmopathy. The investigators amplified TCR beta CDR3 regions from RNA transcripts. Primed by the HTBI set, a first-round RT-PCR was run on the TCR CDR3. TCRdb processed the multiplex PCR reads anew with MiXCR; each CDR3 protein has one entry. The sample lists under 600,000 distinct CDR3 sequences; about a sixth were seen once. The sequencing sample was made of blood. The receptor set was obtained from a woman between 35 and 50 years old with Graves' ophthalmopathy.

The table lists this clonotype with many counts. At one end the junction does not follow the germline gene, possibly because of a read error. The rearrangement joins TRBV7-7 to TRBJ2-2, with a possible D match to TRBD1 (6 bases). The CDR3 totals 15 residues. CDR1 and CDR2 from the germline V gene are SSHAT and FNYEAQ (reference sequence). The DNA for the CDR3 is TGTGCTAGCAGCTTAGGGGACACGTACACCGGGGAGCTGTTTTTT. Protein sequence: CASSLGDTYTGELFF.

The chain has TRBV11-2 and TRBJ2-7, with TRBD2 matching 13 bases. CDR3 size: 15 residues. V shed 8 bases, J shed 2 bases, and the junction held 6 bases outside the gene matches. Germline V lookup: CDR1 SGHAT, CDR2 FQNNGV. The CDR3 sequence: CASGLAGAGAYEQYF. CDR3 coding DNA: TGTGCCAGCGGACTAGCGGGAGCGGGGGCCTACGAGCAGTACTTC.

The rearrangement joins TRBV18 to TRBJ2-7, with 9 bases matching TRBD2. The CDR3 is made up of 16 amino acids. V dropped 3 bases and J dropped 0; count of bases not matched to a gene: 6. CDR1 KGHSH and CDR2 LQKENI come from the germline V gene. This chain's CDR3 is CASSPGVAGDSYEQYF. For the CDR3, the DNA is TGTGCCAGCTCACCTGGGGTAGCGGGAGACTCCTACGAGCAGTACTTC.

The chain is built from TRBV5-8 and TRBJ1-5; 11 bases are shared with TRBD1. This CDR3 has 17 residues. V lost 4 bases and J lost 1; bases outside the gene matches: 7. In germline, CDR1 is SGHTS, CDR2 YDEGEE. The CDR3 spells CASSATGTGGSNQPQHF. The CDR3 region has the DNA TGTGCCAGCAGCGCTACCGGGACAGGGGGAAGCAATCAGCCCCAGCATTTT.

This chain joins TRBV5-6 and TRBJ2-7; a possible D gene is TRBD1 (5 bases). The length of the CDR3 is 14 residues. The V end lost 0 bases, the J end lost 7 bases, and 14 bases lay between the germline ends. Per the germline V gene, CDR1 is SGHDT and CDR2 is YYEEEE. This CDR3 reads CASSLAARALEQYF. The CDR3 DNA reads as TGTGCCAGCAGCTTGGCCGCCAGGGCTTTGGAGCAGTACTTC.

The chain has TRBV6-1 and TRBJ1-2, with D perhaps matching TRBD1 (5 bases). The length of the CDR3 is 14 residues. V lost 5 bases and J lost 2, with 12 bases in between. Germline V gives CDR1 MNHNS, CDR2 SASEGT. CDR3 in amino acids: CASSFQQENYGYTF. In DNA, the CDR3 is TGTGCCAGCAGTTTTCAACAGGAAAACTATGGCTACACCTTC.

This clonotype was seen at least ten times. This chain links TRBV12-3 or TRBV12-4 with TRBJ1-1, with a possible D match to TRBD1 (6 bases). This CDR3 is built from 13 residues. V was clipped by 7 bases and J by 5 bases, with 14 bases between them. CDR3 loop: CASIRQGRTEAFF. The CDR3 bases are TGTGCCAGCATTAGGCAGGGGAGGACTGAAGCTTTCTTT.

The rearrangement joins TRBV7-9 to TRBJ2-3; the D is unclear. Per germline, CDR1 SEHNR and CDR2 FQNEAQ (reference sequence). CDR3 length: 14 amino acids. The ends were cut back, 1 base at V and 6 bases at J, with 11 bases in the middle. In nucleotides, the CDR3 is TGTGCCAGCAGCTTAGGGACCCGATCTGATACGCAGTATTTT. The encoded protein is CASSLGTRSDTQYF. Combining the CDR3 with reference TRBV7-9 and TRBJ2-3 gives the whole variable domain DTGVSQNPRHKITKRGQNVTFRCDPISEHNRLYWYRQTLGQGPEFLTYFQNEAQLEKSRLLSDRFSAERPKGSFSTLEIQRTEQGDSAMYLCASSLGTRSDTQYFGPGTRLTVL.

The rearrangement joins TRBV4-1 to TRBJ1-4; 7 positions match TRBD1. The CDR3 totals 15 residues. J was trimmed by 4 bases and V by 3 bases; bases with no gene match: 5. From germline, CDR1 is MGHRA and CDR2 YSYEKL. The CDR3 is CASSQPDRINEKLFF. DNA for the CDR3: TGCGCCAGCAGCCAGCCGGACAGGATTAATGAAAAACTGTTTTTT.

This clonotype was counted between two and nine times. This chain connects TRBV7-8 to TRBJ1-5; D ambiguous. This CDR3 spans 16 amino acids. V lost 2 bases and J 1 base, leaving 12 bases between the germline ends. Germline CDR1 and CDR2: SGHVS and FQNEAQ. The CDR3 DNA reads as TGTGCCAGCAGCTTATATTCCGGGTTGAGCAATCAGCCCCAGCATTTT. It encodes CASSLYSGLSNQPQHF. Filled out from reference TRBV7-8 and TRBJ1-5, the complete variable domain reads GAGVSQSPRYKVAKRGQDVALRCDPISGHVSLFWYQQALGQGPEFLTYFQNEAQLDKSGLPSDRFFAERPEGSVSTLKIQRTQQEDSAVYLCASSLYSGLSNQPQHFGDGTRLSIL.

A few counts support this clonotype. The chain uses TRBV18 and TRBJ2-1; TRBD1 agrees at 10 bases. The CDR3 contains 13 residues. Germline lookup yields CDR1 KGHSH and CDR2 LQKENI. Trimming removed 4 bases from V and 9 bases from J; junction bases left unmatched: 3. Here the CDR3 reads CASSQGQGGEQFF. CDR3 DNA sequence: TGTGCCAGCTCACAAGGACAGGGGGGTGAGCAGTTCTTC.

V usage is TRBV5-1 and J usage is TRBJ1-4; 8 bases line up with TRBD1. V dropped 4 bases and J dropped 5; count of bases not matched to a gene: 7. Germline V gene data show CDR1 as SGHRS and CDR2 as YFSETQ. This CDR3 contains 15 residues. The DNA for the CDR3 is TGCGCCAGCAGCCAATTCGGACAGGGAAATGAAAAACTGTTTTTT. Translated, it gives CASSQFGQGNEKLFF.

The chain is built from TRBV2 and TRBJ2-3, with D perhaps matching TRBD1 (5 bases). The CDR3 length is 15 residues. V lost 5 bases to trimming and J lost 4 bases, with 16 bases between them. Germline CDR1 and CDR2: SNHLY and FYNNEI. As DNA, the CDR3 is TGTGCCAGCAGTCCGCAGGGTAAAAGCGCAGATACGCAGTATTTT. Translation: CASSPQGKSADTQYF.

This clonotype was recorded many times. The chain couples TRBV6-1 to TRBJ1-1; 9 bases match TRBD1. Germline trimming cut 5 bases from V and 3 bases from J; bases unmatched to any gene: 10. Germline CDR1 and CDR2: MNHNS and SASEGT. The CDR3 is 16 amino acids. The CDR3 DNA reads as TGTGCCAGCAGTAACACAGGGGGCGGCATACACACTGAAGCTTTCTTT. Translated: CASSNTGGGIHTEAFF.

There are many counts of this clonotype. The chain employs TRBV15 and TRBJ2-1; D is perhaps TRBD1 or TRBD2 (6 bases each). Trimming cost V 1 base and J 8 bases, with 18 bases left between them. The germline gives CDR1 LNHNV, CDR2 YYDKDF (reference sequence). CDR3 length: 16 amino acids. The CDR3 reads CATSRATGAQGYEQFF. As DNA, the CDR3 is TGTGCCACCAGCAGAGCTACGGGAGCCCAGGGGTATGAGCAGTTCTTC.

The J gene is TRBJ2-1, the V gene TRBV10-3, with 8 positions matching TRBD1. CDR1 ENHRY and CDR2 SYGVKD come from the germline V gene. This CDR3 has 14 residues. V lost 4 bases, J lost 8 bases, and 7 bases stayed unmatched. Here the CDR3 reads CAISGSRTGYEQFF. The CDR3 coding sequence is TGTGCCATCAGTGGGTCAAGGACAGGGTATGAGCAGTTCTTC.

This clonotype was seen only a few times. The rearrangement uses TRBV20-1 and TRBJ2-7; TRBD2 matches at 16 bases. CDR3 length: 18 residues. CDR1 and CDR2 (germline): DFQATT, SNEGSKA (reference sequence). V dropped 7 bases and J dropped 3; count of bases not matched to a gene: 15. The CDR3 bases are TGCAGTGGTAGGACTGGGACTAGCGGGAGGGCCTTAGGCTACGAGCAGTACTTC. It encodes CSGRTGTSGRALGYEQYF.

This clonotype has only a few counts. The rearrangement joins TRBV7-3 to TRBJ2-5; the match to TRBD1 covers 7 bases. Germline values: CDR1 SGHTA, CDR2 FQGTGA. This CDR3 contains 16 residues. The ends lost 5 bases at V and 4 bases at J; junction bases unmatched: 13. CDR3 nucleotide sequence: TGTGCCAGCAGCCCCGGACCGATCACAGGGGCAGAGACCCAGTACTTC. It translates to CASSPGPITGAETQYF. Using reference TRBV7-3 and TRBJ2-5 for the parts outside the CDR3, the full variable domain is GAGVSQTPSNKVTEKGKYVELRCDPISGHTALYWYRQSLGQGPEFLIYFQGTGAADDSGLPNDRFFAVRPEGSVSTLKIQRTERGDSAVYLCASSPGPITGAETQYFGPGTRLLVL.

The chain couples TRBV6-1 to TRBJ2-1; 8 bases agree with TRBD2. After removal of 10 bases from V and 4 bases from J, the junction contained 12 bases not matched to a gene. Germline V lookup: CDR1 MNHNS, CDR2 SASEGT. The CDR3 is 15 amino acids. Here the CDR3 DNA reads TGTGCCAACACGAGGGGCGGGGGGAGATACAATGAGCAGTTCTTC. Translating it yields CANTRGGGRYNEQFF.

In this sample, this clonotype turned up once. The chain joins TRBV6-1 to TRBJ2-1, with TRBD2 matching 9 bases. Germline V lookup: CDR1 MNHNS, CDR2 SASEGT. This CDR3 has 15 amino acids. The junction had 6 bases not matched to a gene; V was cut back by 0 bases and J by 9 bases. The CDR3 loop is CASSEAVAGAGEQFF. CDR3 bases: TGTGCCAGCAGTGAAGCTGTAGCGGGAGCGGGTGAGCAGTTCTTC.

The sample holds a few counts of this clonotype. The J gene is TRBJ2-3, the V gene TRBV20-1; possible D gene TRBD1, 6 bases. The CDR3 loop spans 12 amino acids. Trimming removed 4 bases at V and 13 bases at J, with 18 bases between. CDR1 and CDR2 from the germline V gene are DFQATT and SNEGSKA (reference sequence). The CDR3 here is CSATQGLPEEYF. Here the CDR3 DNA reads TGCAGTGCTACTCAGGGGCTCCCCGAGGAGTATTTT.

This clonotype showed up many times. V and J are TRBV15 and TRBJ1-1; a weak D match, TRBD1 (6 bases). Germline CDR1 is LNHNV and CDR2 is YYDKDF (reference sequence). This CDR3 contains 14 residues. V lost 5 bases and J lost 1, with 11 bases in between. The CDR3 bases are TGTGCCACCAGCTCAGGACAGTGGAACACTGAAGCTTTCTTT. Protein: CATSSGQWNTEAFF.

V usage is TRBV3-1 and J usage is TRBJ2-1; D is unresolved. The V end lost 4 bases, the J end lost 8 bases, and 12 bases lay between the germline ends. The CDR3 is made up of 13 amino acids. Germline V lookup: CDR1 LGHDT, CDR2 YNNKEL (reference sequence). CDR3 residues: CASSRVPPHEQFF. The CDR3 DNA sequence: TGTGCCAGCAGCCGGGTCCCCCCCCATGAGCAGTTCTTC.

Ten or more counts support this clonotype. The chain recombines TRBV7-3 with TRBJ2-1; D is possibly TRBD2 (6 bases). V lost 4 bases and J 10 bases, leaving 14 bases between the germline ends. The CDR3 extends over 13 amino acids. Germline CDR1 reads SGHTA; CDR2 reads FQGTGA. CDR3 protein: CASSSNSGTEQFF. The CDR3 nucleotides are TGTGCCAGCAGCTCAAATAGCGGTACCGAGCAGTTCTTC.

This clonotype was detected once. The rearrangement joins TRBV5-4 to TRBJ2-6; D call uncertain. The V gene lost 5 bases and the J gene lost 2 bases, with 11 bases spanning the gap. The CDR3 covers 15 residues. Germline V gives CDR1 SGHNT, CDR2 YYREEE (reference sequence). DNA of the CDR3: TGTGCCAGCAGTCGTCAACTGGCTGGGGCCAACGTCCTGACTTTC. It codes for CASSRQLAGANVLTF.

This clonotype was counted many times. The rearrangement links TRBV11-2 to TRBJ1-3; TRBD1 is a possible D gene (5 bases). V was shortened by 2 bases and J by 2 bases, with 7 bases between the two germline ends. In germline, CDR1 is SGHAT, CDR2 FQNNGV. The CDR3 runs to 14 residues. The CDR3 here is CASSLTRAGNTIYF. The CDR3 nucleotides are TGTGCCAGCAGCTTAACCAGGGCTGGAAACACCATATATTTT. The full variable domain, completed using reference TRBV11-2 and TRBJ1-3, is EAGVAQSPRYKIIEKRQSVAFWCNPISGHATLYWYQQILGQGPKLLIQFQNNGVVDDSQLPKDRFSAERLKGVDSTLKIQPAKLEDSAVYLCASSLTRAGNTIYFGEGSWLTVV.

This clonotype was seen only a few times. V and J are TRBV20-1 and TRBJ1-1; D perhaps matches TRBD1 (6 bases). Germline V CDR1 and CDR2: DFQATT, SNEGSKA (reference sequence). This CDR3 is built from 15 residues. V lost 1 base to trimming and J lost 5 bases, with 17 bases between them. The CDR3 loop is CSARGIEGGETEAFF. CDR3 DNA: TGCAGTGCTAGAGGTATTGAGGGGGGTGAGACTGAAGCTTTCTTT.